The 3 T cell receptor beta chains below were found in one sample sequenced in a study of T cells in localized non-small cell lung cancer. Produced via immunoSEQ multiplex PCR; TCRdb's table is partial and in-frame only. This table has more than 2,000 clones, 30% to 35% appearing once. This specimen was lung tumor tissue, taken before any cancer treatment. These receptors all stem from a man aged 40 to 69 with stage II lung adenocarcinoma.

The chain couples TRBV6-8 to TRBJ2-7; the D gene could be TRBD1 or TRBD2 (5 bases each). Looked up from germline, CDR1 is MNHGY and CDR2 is SAAAGT. V lost 0 bases to trimming and J lost 2 bases, with 14 bases between them. The CDR3 extends over 16 amino acids. The CDR3: CASSYSYLGRPYEQYF. For the CDR3, the DNA is TGTGCCAGCAGTTACTCCTACCTGGGACGCCCCTACGAGCAGTACTTC.

Within the sample, this clone is medium-sized. An end of the junction differs from the germline gene, which may be a read error. The chain employs TRBV6-8 and TRBJ1-2; 7 bases are a match to TRBD1. This CDR3 has 15 residues. The germline gives CDR1 MNHGY, CDR2 SAAAGT. DNA of the CDR3: TGTGCCATCAGTAGGGACAGCGTGGCTAACTATGGCTACACCTTC. Its translation: CAISRDSVANYGYTF.

The chain joins TRBV19 to TRBJ1-2; TRBD1 aligns across 10 bases. Trimming took 7 bases from V and 7 from J; bases not matched to a gene: 9. The CDR3 loop spans 14 amino acids. Germline-derived CDR1 and CDR2 are LNHDA and SQIVND (reference sequence). CDR3 DNA sequence: TGTGCCAGTACCCAGGACAGGGGGAGAGGTGGCTACACCTTC. It codes for CASTQDRGRGGYTF.